The 24 T cell receptor beta chains presented below share a single source sample, sequenced in a study of T cells in Graves' hyperthyroidism and ophthalmopathy. Amplification yielded TCR beta CDR3 regions, with RNA transcripts as the source. First-round RT-PCR with HTBI primers amplified the TCR CDR3 region. TCRdb called the multiplex PCR reads again in MiXCR, with one record for every CDR3 protein. The sample has around 290,000 distinct CDR3 sequences; about 13% are singletons. Specimen: blood. These receptors were taken from a woman aged 40-49 years with Graves' hyperthyroidism.

This clonotype showed up just a few times. This chain connects TRBV5-6 to TRBJ1-5; 7 bases fit TRBD1. The J segment lost 3 bases and the V segment lost 2 bases, leaving 2 bases of the junction unmatched. Germline CDR1 reads SGHDT; CDR2 reads YYEEEE. The CDR3 is 14 residues long. For the CDR3, the DNA is TGTGCCAGCAGCTTAACAGGGGTCAATCAGCCCCAGCATTTT. Translating gives CASSLTGVNQPQHF.

The rearrangement joins TRBV20-1 to TRBJ1-4; unclear D gene. Germline V gives CDR1 DFQATT, CDR2 SNEGSKA (reference sequence). The CDR3 has 15 amino acids. Trimming took off 2 bases at V and 1 base at J, with 11 bases between the two ends. This CDR3 reads CSARNRILTNEKLFF. CDR3 nucleotides: TGCAGTGCTAGAAATAGAATCTTAACTAATGAAAAACTGTTTTTT.

This clonotype was seen repeatedly, ten times or more. This chain connects TRBV6-1 to TRBJ2-5; D possibly corresponds to TRBD2 (6 bases). Trimming took 4 bases from V and 1 from J, leaving 10 bases between them. CDR1 MNHNS and CDR2 SASEGT come from the germline V gene. This CDR3 spans 14 amino acids. The CDR3 coding sequence is TGTGCCAGCAGTGTCAGGAGGGGCCAAGAGACCCAGTACTTC. Translation gives CASSVRRGQETQYF.

This clonotype was recorded many times. The CDR3 nucleotides are TGTGCCAGCAGCCACTCCGAGTATGGCTACACCTTC. This translates into CASSHSEYGYTF. The chain joins TRBV3-1 to TRBJ1-2; no clear D. With 3 bases removed from V and 5 bases from J, the gap between germline ends came to 7 bases. Germline CDR1 reads LGHDT; CDR2 reads YNNKEL (reference sequence). The CDR3 is 12 amino acids.

This clonotype was counted ten times or more. The chain carries TRBV4-2 and TRBJ1-2; 10 nucleotides align to TRBD1. The CDR3 totals 16 residues. Germline CDR1 and CDR2: LGHNA and YNFKEQ. The ends lost 1 base at V and 5 bases at J; junction bases unmatched: 7. In DNA, the CDR3 is TGTGCCAGCAGCCAAGCCTCCGGGACAGGGGTTTATGGCTACACCTTC. The encoded protein is CASSQASGTGVYGYTF.

This clonotype was observed many times. This CDR3 is CASSPATDTQYF. The CDR3 nucleotides read TGTGCCAGCAGCCCCGCCACAGATACGCAGTATTTT. This rearrangement joins TRBV7-9 to TRBJ2-3; D is ambiguous. V dropped 5 bases and J dropped 2 bases, with 5 bases sitting between them. The length of the CDR3 is 12 residues. Germline CDR1 is SEHNR and CDR2 is FQNEAQ (reference sequence).

A remark on this clonotype: Just one base apart from a much larger clone, this may be a read error. The V and J genes are TRBV13 and TRBJ1-1; 8 nucleotides match TRBD1. From germline, CDR1 is PRHDT and CDR2 FYEKMQ (reference sequence). Trimming cost V 4 bases and J 3 bases; bases outside gene matches: 4. The CDR3 consists of 14 residues. CDR3 DNA sequence: TGTGCCAGCAGCTCACAGGGGGACTACACTGAAGCTTTCTTT. This sequence encodes CASSSQGDYTEAFF.

The chain combines TRBV19 with TRBJ2-5; D may be TRBD2 (5 bases). The length of the CDR3 is 13 residues. The V gene's germline CDR1 is LNHDA and CDR2 SQIVND (reference sequence). V was shortened by 3 bases and J by 5 bases, with 10 bases between the two germline ends. CDR3 sequence (DNA): TGTGCCAGTAGTATCCGGCAGCGGGAGACCCAGTACTTC. This translates into CASSIRQRETQYF.

The chain recombines TRBV20-1 with TRBJ2-2, with 12 bases fitting TRBD1. This CDR3 region has 14 residues. The germline V gene has CDR1 DFQATT and CDR2 SNEGSKA (reference sequence). The V segment lost 6 bases and the J segment 7 bases; nucleotides outside the gene matches: 6. CDR3 coding DNA: TGCAGTGCGGGACAGGGGGCGGTCGGCGGGGAGCTGTTTTTT. This translates into CSAGQGAVGGELFF.

In its sample, this clonotype was seen a few times. The J gene is TRBJ2-1, the V gene TRBV10-3, with a tentative D call TRBD1 (6 bases). The CDR3 is 14 amino acids. V was shortened by 6 bases and J by 4 bases, with 13 bases between the two germline ends. Germline loops: CDR1 ENHRY, CDR2 SYGVKD. The CDR3 nucleotides read TGTGCCATCAGAGCTATCCAGGGGTACAATGAGCAGTTCTTC. It yields the protein CAIRAIQGYNEQFF.

This clonotype was seen more than once but under ten times. The chain employs TRBV19 and TRBJ2-1; TRBD2 matches at 9 bases. The CDR3 is made up of 15 amino acids. V shed 6 bases, J shed 4 bases, and the junction held 7 bases outside the gene matches. Germline assignment: CDR1 LNHDA and CDR2 SQIVND (reference sequence). The CDR3 loop is CASSQGLAPYNEQFF. The CDR3 nucleotides read TGTGCCAGTAGCCAGGGACTAGCCCCATACAATGAGCAGTTCTTC.

The genes are TRBV20-1 and TRBJ2-1, with 14 nucleotides matching TRBD2. Germline-derived CDR1 and CDR2 are DFQATT and SNEGSKA (reference sequence). V lost 5 bases, J lost 4 bases, and 7 bases stayed unmatched. The CDR3 length is 16 residues. CDR3 sequence (DNA): TGCAGTGCTCTGACTAGCGGGAGGGGGGGGTACAATGAGCAGTTCTTC. It encodes CSALTSGRGGYNEQFF.

This clonotype was found many times. The chain recombines TRBV28 with TRBJ1-5; 7 positions agree with TRBD1. J gave up 3 bases and V 8 bases, and 10 bases lay outside the gene matches. This CDR3 is built from 15 residues. Looked up from germline, CDR1 is MDHEN and CDR2 is SYDVKM. CDR3 in amino acids: CASLAAGGFNQPQHF. CDR3 coding DNA: TGTGCCAGCCTCGCGGCAGGGGGTTTCAATCAGCCCCAGCATTTT. Full variable domain (rest looked up from reference TRBV28 and TRBJ1-5): DVKVTQSSRYLVKRTGEKVFLECVQDMDHENMFWYRQDPGLGLRLIYFSYDVKMKEKGDIPEGYSVSREKKERFSLILESASTNQTSMYLCASLAAGGFNQPQHFGDGTRLSIL.

In its sample, this clonotype was seen a few times. This chain connects TRBV9 to TRBJ1-4, with TRBD1 matching over 7 bases. In germline, CDR1 is SGDLS, CDR2 YYNGEE. The CDR3 is 15 amino acids. With 2 bases clipped from V and 5 bases from J, the junction kept 6 bases outside the gene matches. CDR3 region: CASSVRGQLNEKLFF. CDR3 nucleotides: TGTGCCAGCAGCGTTAGGGGACAGTTAAATGAAAAACTGTTTTTT.

This clonotype was recorded many times. The chain recombines TRBV2 with TRBJ2-1, with D hard to call. Germline CDR1 is SNHLY and CDR2 is FYNNEI. This CDR3 is 15 amino acids long. The V end lost 7 bases, the J end lost 0 bases, and 13 bases lay between the germline ends. CDR3 in DNA: TGTGCCAGCACGGCGGCCGGTAGCTCCTACAATGAGCAGTTCTTC. Amino acid sequence: CASTAAGSSYNEQFF.

This clonotype was picked up a small number of times. The chain employs TRBV5-1 and TRBJ2-2; 8 bases line up with TRBD2. Germline loops: CDR1 SGHRS, CDR2 YFSETQ. V lost 3 bases to trimming and J lost 2 bases; unmatched junction nucleotides: 3. This CDR3 spans 15 amino acids. The DNA of the CDR3 is TGCGCCAGCAGCTCCGGGACTAGAAACACCGGGGAGCTGTTTTTT. Translation gives CASSSGTRNTGELFF.

This clonotype was seen repeatedly, ten times or more. The chain is built from TRBV20-1 and TRBJ2-1; weak D call: TRBD2 (6 bases). The CDR3 consists of 14 residues. V was trimmed by 0 bases and J by 8 bases, leaving 14 bases between them. The germline gives CDR1 DFQATT, CDR2 SNEGSKA (reference sequence). The CDR3 DNA reads as TGCAGTGCTAGAGACGGTCTAGCTAGCGATGAGCAGTTCTTC. Protein product: CSARDGLASDEQFF.

This clonotype was seen many times. The V and J genes are TRBV7-9 and TRBJ1-3; D is ambiguous. The germline CDR1 and CDR2 sequences are SEHNR and FQNEAQ (reference sequence). With 4 bases removed from V and 0 bases from J, the gap between germline ends came to 7 bases. CDR3 size: 14 residues. DNA for the CDR3: TGTGCCAGCAGCTCCGTGCCCTCTGGAAACACCATATATTTT. The encoded protein is CASSSVPSGNTIYF.

The chain joins TRBV20-1 to TRBJ2-4; a possible D gene is TRBD2 (5 bases). CDR3 length: 17 residues. Trimming left V 5 bases short and J 0 bases short, with 20 bases between. Germline CDR1 is DFQATT and CDR2 is SNEGSKA (reference sequence). As DNA, the CDR3 is TGCAGTGCTGTTAGGAGCGGACTGAGGCTAGCCAAAAACATTCAGTACTTC. This codes for CSAVRSGLRLAKNIQYF.

This clonotype has a count of ten or more. This chain links TRBV7-2 with TRBJ2-7, with a possible D match to TRBD2 (6 bases). V shed 4 bases and J shed 3 bases, with 16 bases lying between them. Germline V gives CDR1 SGHTA, CDR2 FQGNSA. The CDR3 is 15 residues long. The DNA for the CDR3 is TGTGCCAGCAGCTCAAGATCTGGCGGGAACTACGAGCAGTACTTC. Protein: CASSSRSGGNYEQYF.

Ten or more counts support this clonotype. The V gene is TRBV2, the J gene TRBJ2-1, with D unclear. The CDR3 spans 13 residues. Trimming stripped 8 bases from V and 0 bases from J, with 8 bases between. Germline CDR1 SNHLY, CDR2 FYNNEI. The CDR3 sequence is CASGPSSYNEQFF. In DNA form, the CDR3 reads TGTGCCAGCGGGCCGAGCTCCTACAATGAGCAGTTCTTC.

This clonotype was picked up many times. Here the CDR3 reads CASSHGQGPSYEQYF. The CDR3 coding sequence is TGTGCCAGCAGCCATGGACAGGGCCCGTCCTACGAGCAGTACTTC. The V and J genes are TRBV6-1 and TRBJ2-7, with TRBD1 identical over 8 bases. The CDR3 length is 15 residues. Germline V gene lookup returns CDR1 MNHNS and CDR2 SASEGT. With V trimmed by 6 bases and J by 1 base, 8 bases remained unmatched.

Concerning this clonotype: This may stem from a read error, because a much larger clone lies one nucleotide away. The V and J genes are TRBV6-2 or TRBV6-3 and TRBJ1-2; D may be TRBD1 (6 bases). V dropped 5 bases and J dropped 8 bases, with 18 bases sitting between them. Germline CDR1 and CDR2: MNHEY and SVGEGT. The CDR3 loop spans 14 amino acids. This chain's CDR3 is CASSNHRVLRGYTF. CDR3 coding DNA: TGTGCCAGCAGTAATCACAGGGTGTTGCGGGGCTACACCTTC.

With respect to this clonotype: Sequence at one end of the junction differs from germline and may be a read error. In DNA form, the CDR3 reads TGTGCCAGCTGCTTGGGCAGATTCACTGAAGCTTTCTTT. Its translation is CASCLGRFTEAFF. The V and J genes are TRBV7-2 and TRBJ1-1; no reliable D call. The CDR3 covers 13 residues. CDR1 is SGHTA and CDR2 is FQGNSA in the germline V gene.